This T cell receptor beta chain was retrieved from a study of shared clonotypes between healthy human individuals. The germline gives CDR1 KGHSH, CDR2 LQKENI. The CDR3 has 15 amino acids. Between the trimmed V and J ends, which lost 4 bases and 0 bases, there was a span of 10 bases. The assay ran at deep level. This table comes from immunoSEQ multiplex PCR, and its TCRdb copy is limited to in-frame clones, with some not included. Of some 2,100,000 clones listed, approximately 96% are singletons. The source is a man aged 18 to 35 in good health. The rearrangement joins TRBV18 to TRBJ1-5; D call uncertain. The sequenced material came from naive CD4+ T cells sorted from blood. Regarding subset: CD45RA+ positively selected. CDR3: CASSLLTTSNQPQHF. CDR3 DNA: TGTGCCAGCTCACTACTAACCACTAGCAATCAGCCCCAGCATTTT.